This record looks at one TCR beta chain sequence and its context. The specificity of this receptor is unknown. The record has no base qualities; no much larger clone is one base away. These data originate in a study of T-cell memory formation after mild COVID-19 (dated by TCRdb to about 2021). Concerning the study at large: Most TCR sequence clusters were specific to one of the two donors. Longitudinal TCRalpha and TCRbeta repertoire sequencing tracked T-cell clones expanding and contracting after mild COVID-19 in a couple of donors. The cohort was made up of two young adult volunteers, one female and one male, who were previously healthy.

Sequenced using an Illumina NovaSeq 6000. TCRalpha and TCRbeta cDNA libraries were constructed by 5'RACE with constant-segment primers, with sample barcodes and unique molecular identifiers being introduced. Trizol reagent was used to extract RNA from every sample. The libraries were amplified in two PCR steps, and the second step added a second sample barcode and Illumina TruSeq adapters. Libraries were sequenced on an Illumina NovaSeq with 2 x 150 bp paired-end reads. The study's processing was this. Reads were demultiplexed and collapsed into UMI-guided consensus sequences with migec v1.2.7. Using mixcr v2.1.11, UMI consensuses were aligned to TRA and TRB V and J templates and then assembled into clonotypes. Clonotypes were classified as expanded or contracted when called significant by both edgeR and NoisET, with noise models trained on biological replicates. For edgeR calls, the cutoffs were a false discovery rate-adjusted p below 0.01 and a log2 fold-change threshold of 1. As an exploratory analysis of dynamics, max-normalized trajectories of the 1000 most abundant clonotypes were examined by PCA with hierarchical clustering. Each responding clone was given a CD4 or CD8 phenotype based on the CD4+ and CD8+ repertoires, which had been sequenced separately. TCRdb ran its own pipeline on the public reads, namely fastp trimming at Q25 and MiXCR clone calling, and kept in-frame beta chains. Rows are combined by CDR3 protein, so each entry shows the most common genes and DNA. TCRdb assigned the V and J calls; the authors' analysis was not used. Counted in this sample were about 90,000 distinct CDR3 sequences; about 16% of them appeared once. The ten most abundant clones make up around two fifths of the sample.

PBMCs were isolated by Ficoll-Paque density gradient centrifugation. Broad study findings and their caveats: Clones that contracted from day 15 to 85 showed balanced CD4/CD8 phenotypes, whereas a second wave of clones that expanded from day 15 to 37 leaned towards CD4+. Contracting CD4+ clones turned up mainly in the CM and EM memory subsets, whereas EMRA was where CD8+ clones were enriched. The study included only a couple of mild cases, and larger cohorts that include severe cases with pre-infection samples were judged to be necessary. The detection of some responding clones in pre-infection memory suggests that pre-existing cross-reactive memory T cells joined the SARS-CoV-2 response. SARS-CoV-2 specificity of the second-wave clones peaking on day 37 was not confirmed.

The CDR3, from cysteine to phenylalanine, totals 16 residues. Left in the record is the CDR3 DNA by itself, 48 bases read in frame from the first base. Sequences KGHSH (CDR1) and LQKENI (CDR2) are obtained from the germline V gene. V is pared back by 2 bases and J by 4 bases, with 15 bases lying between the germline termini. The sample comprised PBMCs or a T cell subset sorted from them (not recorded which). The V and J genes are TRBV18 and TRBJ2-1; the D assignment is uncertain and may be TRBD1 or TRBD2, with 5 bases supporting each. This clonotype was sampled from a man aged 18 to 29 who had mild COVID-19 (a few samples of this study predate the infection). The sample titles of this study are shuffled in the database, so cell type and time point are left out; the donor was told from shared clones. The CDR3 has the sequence CASSPEGRVRYNEQFF. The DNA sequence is TGTGCCAGCTCACCAGAGGGCAGGGTTCGGTACAATGAGCAGTTCTTC.